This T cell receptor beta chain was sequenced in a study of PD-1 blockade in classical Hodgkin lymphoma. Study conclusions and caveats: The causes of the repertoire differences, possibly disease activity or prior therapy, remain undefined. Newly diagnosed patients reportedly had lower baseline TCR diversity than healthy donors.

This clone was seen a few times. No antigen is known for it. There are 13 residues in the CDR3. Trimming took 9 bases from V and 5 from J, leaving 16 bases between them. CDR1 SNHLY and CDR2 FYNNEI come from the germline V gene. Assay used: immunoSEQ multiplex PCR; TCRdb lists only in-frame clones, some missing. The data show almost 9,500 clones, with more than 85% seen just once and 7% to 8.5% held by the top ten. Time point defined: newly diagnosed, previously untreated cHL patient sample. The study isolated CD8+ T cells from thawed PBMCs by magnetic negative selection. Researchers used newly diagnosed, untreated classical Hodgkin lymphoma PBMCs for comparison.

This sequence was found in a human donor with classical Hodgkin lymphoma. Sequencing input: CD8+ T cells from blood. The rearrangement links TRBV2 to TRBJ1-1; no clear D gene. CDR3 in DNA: TGTGCCAGACTCAGTGAAGCTGAGACTGAAGCTTTCTTT. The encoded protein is CARLSEAETEAFF. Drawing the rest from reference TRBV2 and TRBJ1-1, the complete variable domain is EPEVTQTPSHQVTQMGQEVILRCVPISNHLYFYWYRQILGQKVEFLVSFYNNEISEKSEIFDDQFSVERPDGSNFTLKIRSTKLEDSAMYFCARLSEAETEAFFGQGTRLTVV.